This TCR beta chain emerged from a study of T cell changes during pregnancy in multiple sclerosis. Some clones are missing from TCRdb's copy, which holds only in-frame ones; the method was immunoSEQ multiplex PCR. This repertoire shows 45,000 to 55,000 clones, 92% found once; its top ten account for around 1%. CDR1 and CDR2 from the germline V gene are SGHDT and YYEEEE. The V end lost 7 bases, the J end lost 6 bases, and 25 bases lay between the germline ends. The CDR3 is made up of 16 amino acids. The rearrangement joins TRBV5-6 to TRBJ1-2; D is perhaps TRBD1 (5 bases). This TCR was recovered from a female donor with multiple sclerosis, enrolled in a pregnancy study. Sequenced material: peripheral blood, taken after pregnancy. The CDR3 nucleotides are TGTGCCAGCGTGATTGGGGCCTTAACTCGTGGGCATGGCTACACCTTC. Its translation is CASVIGALTRGHGYTF.